This T cell receptor beta chain derives from a study of cytomegalovirus exposure and HLA in healthy donors. Study-wide results and limits: Apart from CMV serostatus, no immune exposure information was available. In an earlier analysis, in 587 donors, most V segments appeared productive either ~90% or ~30% of the time. Among TCR beta chains, those listed as cytomegalovirus-associated numbered about 160.

The CDR3 runs 13 residues. Germline-derived CDR1 and CDR2 are SEHNR and FQNEAQ (reference sequence). Trimming cost V 5 bases and J 4 bases; bases outside gene matches: 4. The PCR contained 60 Vbeta and 13 Jbeta primers. The table came from immunoSEQ multiplex PCR; TCRdb's copy has only in-frame clones and leaves some out. In the table there are 90,000 to 140,000 clones, around 75% of which are singletons. As for this clone: Its antigen is unknown.

This chain connects TRBV7-9 to TRBJ1-2; 7 bases line up with TRBD1. Material: PBMCs. This receptor was taken from a man aged 35 to 55 in good health and CMV-seronegative. CDR3 in DNA: TGTGCCAGCAGCGCTGGGACAGTCTATGGCTACACCTTC. Amino acid sequence: CASSAGTVYGYTF.